A single sample is the source of the 17 T cell receptor beta chains below, sequenced in a study of T cell repertoires in cytomegalovirus infection. TCRdb independently ran MiXCR on the reads; one entry per CDR3 protein. The sample includes roughly 760,000 distinct CDR3 sequences, less than 40% seen only once; the top ten take around 3%. Sequenced input: PBMCs. These TCRs come from a human donor in good health (CMV status not recorded). Some clones in this sample may be carry-over from other donors' samples.

The chain couples TRBV6-6 to TRBJ2-5, with 9 bases aligning to TRBD2. CDR3 size: 16 residues. V lost 5 bases and J lost 3; bases outside the gene matches: 10. Germline CDR1 is MNHNY and CDR2 is SVGAGI (reference sequence). Here the CDR3 DNA reads TGTGCCAGCAGTCCACGCGGGGGGGTAGGGAAAGAGACCCAGTACTTC. It yields the protein CASSPRGGVGKETQYF.

The rearrangement uses TRBV28 and TRBJ2-1; D might be TRBD1 (6 bases). The CDR3 covers 15 residues. Trimming left V 6 bases short and J 10 bases short, with 22 bases between. CDR1 and CDR2 from the germline V gene are MDHEN and SYDVKM. The CDR3 bases are TGTGCCAGCAGCTCCAAAGGGTTACAGGGAAACGAGCAGTTCTTC. This sequence encodes CASSSKGLQGNEQFF.

This clonotype came up many times. The rearrangement uses TRBV7-2 and TRBJ1-4, with 8 bases lining up with TRBD1. Germline trimming cut 4 bases from V and 8 bases from J; bases unmatched to any gene: 24. The CDR3 has 20 residues. Per the germline V gene, CDR1 is SGHTA and CDR2 is FQGNSA. Here the CDR3 reads CASSSYGTGSSTLGTEKLFF. As DNA, the CDR3 is TGTGCCAGCAGCTCATACGGGACAGGCTCCTCAACGCTGGGGACCGAAAAACTGTTTTTT.

This clonotype was counted between two and nine times. The chain employs TRBV28 and TRBJ2-5; TRBD1 matches 8 bases. Trimming removed 5 bases from V and 7 bases from J; junction bases left unmatched: 9. Germline CDR1 reads MDHEN; CDR2 reads SYDVKM. The CDR3 length is 14 residues. DNA of the CDR3: TGTGCCAGCAGTCGCAGGGGGCGGAGGGGGACCCAGTACTTC. Protein: CASSRRGRRGTQYF.

In this sample, this clonotype turned up many times. In DNA, the CDR3 is TGTGCCAGCAGCTTGACGGGGGCTGGGAATGAGCAGTTCTTC. It codes for CASSLTGAGNEQFF. This chain links TRBV7-6 with TRBJ2-1; the D call may be TRBD1 or TRBD2 (6 bases each). The V and J ends lost 3 bases and 7 bases respectively, with 13 bases between them. The CDR3 totals 14 residues. The V gene's germline CDR1 is SGHVS and CDR2 FNYEAQ.

As regards this clonotype: A read error may explain this, as a much larger clone is one base away. It is likely a read error, because the conserved phenylalanine at the end of the CDR3 is missing. This chain links TRBV7-2 with TRBJ1-5, with 7 bases matching TRBD1. Looked up from germline, CDR1 is SGHTA and CDR2 is FQGNSA. V shed 3 bases, J shed 2 bases, and the junction held 4 bases outside the gene matches. The CDR3 has 15 amino acids. CDR3 sequence: CASSLATGGNQPQHL. The CDR3 DNA is TGTGCCAGCAGCTTGGCCACAGGGGGCAATCAGCCCCAGCATTTA.

The V call is TRBV4-1, the J call TRBJ1-2, with D unclear. The CDR3 is made up of 15 amino acids. Germline CDR1 reads MGHRA; CDR2 reads YSYEKL. Trimming removed 1 base at V and 8 bases at J, with 17 bases between. The CDR3 DNA reads TGCGCCAGCAGCCAAGTTGAACAGTCGGCATGGGGCTACACCTTC. It encodes CASSQVEQSAWGYTF.

V usage is TRBV5-1 and J usage is TRBJ2-4; 9 nucleotides align to TRBD1. From germline, CDR1 is SGHRS and CDR2 YFSETQ. Trimming at V came to 3 bases and at J to 0 bases, leaving 7 bases not matched to a gene. The CDR3 is 17 residues long. Here the CDR3 reads CASSWTWTGEAKNIQYF. CDR3 DNA: TGCGCCAGCAGCTGGACCTGGACAGGGGAAGCCAAAAACATTCAGTACTTC.

The V call is TRBV4-3, the J call TRBJ2-7; weak D call: TRBD2 (6 bases). Trimming took off 1 base at V and 2 bases at J, with 15 bases between the two ends. There are 16 residues in the CDR3. CDR1 is LGHNA, CDR2 YSLEER, per germline. CDR3 in amino acids: CASSQGGGALTYEQYF. In nucleotides, the CDR3 is TGCGCCAGCAGCCAAGGAGGAGGGGCCCTTACCTACGAGCAGTACTTC.

This clonotype was detected once. J is TRBJ2-1 and V is TRBV4-1, with 7 nucleotides matching TRBD2. After removal of 1 base from V and 4 bases from J, the junction contained 4 bases not matched to a gene. CDR3 length: 15 residues. The V gene's germline CDR1 is MGHRA and CDR2 YSYEKL. The CDR3 bases are TGCGCCAGCAGCCAAGTCAGCGGGGTATACAATGAGCAGTTCTTC. It translates to CASSQVSGVYNEQFF.

This clonotype was observed a handful of times. The chain has TRBV13 and TRBJ1-3; 8 nucleotides match TRBD1. There are 17 residues in the CDR3. Trimming took 4 bases from V and 0 from J; bases not matched to a gene: 8. CDR1 PRHDT and CDR2 FYEKMQ come from the germline V gene (reference sequence). The DNA for the CDR3 is TGTGCCAGCAGCTCGGAATCGACAGGGGCCTCTGGAAACACCATATATTTT. Protein product: CASSSESTGASGNTIYF.

The chain joins TRBV5-4 to TRBJ2-1; TRBD2 agrees at 14 bases. J lost 7 bases, V lost 3 bases, and 6 bases had no gene match. CDR1 and CDR2 from the germline V gene are SGHNT and YYREEE (reference sequence). CDR3 length: 16 residues. The CDR3 protein is CASSWGLAGVVNEQFF. The CDR3 DNA is TGTGCCAGCAGCTGGGGACTAGCGGGAGTGGTAAATGAGCAGTTCTTC.

There are a few counts of this clonotype. J is TRBJ1-1 and V is TRBV4-1; D ambiguous. The germline gives CDR1 MGHRA, CDR2 YSYEKL. The CDR3 loop spans 11 amino acids. V was cut by 8 bases and J by 5 bases, with 9 bases left in between. CDR3 nucleotides: TGCGCCAGCGGAACCGGGACTGAAGCTTTCTTT. Its protein is CASGTGTEAFF.

This clonotype has a handful of counts. The chain combines TRBV3-1 with TRBJ2-7; no definite D call. The V gene lost 4 bases and the J gene lost 4 bases, with 8 bases spanning the gap. The CDR3 is 12 amino acids. Germline assignment: CDR1 LGHDT and CDR2 YNNKEL (reference sequence). The CDR3 spells CASSPGWYEQYF. Written as DNA, the CDR3 is TGTGCCAGCAGCCCTGGCTGGTACGAGCAGTACTTC.

The J gene is TRBJ1-1, the V gene TRBV19; D remains unclear. The CDR3 is made up of 13 amino acids. V lost 5 bases and J 5 bases, leaving 12 bases between the germline ends. Germline V lookup: CDR1 LNHDA, CDR2 SQIVND (reference sequence). The CDR3 DNA reads TGTGCCAGTAGTGAGGCGGTTACGACTGAAGCTTTCTTT. Its protein product is CASSEAVTTEAFF.

This clonotype was observed a few times. The chain recombines TRBV29-1 with TRBJ1-1; no definite D call. The CDR3 is 13 residues long. V was cut by 3 bases and J by 0 bases, with 8 bases left in between. Germline assignment: CDR1 SQVTM and CDR2 ANQGSEA. Written as DNA, the CDR3 is TGCAGCGTTGACGTGGGAATGAACACTGAAGCTTTCTTT. Protein: CSVDVGMNTEAFF.

The CDR3 region has the DNA TGTGCCACCAGTGTGGTCGGCGGGGAGCTGTTTTTT. Its protein is CATSVVGGELFF. This chain uses TRBV24-1 with TRBJ2-2; D gene ambiguous. The CDR3 runs 12 residues. Per the germline V gene, CDR1 is KGHDR and CDR2 is SFDVKD. The V end was cut by 5 bases, the J end by 7 bases, with 7 bases between.